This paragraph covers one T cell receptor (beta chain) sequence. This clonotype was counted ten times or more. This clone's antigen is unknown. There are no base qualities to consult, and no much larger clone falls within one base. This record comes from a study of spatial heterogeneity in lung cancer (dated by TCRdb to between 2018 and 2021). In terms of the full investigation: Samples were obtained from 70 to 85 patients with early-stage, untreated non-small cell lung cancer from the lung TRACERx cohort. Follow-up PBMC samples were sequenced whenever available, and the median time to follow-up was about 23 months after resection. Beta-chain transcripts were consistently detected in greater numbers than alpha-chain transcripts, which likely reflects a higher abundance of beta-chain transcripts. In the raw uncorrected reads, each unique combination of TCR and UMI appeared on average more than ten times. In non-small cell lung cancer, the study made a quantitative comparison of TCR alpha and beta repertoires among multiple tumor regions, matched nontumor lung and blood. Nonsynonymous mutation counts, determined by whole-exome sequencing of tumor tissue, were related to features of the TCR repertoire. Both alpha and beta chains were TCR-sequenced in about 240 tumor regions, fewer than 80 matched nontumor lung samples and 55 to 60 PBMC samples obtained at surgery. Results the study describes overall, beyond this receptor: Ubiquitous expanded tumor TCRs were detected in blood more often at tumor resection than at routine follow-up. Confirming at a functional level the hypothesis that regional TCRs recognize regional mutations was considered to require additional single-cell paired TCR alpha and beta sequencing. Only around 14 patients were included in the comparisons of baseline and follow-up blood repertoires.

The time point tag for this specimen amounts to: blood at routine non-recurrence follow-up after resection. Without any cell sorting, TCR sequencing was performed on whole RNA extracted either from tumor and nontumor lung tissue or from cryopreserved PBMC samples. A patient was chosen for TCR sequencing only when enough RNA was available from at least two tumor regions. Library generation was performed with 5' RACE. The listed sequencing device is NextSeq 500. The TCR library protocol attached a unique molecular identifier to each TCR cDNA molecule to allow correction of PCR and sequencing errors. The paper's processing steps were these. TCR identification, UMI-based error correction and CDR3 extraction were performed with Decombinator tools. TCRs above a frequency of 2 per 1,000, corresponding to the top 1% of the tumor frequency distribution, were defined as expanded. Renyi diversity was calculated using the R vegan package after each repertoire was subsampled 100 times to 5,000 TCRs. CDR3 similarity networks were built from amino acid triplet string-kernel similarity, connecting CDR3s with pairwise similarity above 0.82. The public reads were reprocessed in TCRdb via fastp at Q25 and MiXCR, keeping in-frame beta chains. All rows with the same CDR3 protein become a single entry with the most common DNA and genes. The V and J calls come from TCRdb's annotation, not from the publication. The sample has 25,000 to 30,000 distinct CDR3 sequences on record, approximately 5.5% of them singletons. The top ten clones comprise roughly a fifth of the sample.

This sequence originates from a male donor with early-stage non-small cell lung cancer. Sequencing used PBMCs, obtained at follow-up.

The CDR3 loop reads CASLPWGTTDTQYF. The DNA reads as follows: TGTGCCAGCCTCCCCTGGGGGACCACAGATACGCAGTATTTT. The chain is assembled from TRBV7-9 and TRBJ2-3, with the D segment possibly TRBD1 or TRBD2, each aligning over 5 bases. The CDR3 runs 14 amino acids, cysteine and phenylalanine included. Only the CDR3 region is kept as DNA, spanning 42 bases read in frame from base 1. V loses 8 bases of germline sequence and J loses 2 bases, and the interval between the two ends is 14 bases. CDR1 and CDR2, looked up from the germline V gene (reference sequence), are SEHNR and FQNEAQ.